This record concerns one T cell receptor (beta chain) sequence. TCRdb itself ran the RT-PCR reads through MiXCR, one entry per CDR3 protein. Of approximately 720,000 distinct CDR3 sequences in the sample, around 14% were seen once. The receptor comes from a female donor in good health, serving as a healthy control. What was sequenced was memory CD4+ T cells from blood.

The CDR3 region has the DNA TGCAGTGCTAGAGATACAGGACAGGGAAATGAAAAACTGTTTTTT. It translates to CSARDTGQGNEKLFF. The rearrangement joins TRBV20-1 to TRBJ1-4, with TRBD1 identical over 8 bases. This CDR3 is 15 amino acids long. Per the germline V gene, CDR1 is DFQATT and CDR2 is SNEGSKA (reference sequence). The trim removed 0 bases at V and 5 bases at J, leaving 5 bases unmatched.